In its sample, the clone carrying this T cell receptor (beta chain) was seen a few times. This entry belongs to a study of blood T cell repertoires in COVID-19. Study background: The United States, Italy and Spain were the sources of the acute and convalescent COVID-19 samples. Sample material is recorded as cDNA or gDNA derived from T cells, B-cell-depleted T cells, or PBMCs.

Authors' processing steps: Amplification from reference gene primers served as the basis for estimated nucleated cell counts. Using immunoSEQ multiplex PCR, the repertoire was profiled, and TCRdb retains in-frame clones only, with some absent. The V and J calls and clone size are taken from that table; D and trimming were inferred from the DNA. The table includes under 75,000 clones, 85% to 90% detected once. This CDR3 is 13 amino acids long. Germline V gives CDR1 LNHDA, CDR2 SQIVND (reference sequence). The J segment lost 9 bases and the V segment lost 6 bases, leaving 4 bases of the junction unmatched.

The TCR sequence derives from a woman older than 75 with active COVID-19. V usage is TRBV19 and J usage is TRBJ2-2; the match to TRBD2 covers 10 bases. The sequencing sample was made of peripheral blood. The CDR3 DNA sequence: TGTGCCAGTAGCAAAGCGGGGGGGCGGGAGCTGTTTTTT. It specifies CASSKAGGRELFF.